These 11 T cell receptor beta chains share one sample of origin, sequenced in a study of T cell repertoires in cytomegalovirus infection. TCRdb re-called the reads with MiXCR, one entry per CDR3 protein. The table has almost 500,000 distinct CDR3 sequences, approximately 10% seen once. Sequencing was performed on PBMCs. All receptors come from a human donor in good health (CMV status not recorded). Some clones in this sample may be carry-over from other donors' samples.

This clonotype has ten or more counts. The DNA of the CDR3 is TGTGCCAGCAGCTTGGGACAGAAAAACTCCTACGAGCAGTACTTC. This encodes CASSLGQKNSYEQYF. The V call is TRBV7-9, the J call TRBJ2-7; 7 bases are a match to TRBD1. CDR1 and CDR2 from the germline V gene are SEHNR and FQNEAQ (reference sequence). This CDR3 is built from 15 residues. V gave up 3 bases and J gave up 0 bases; unmatched junction bases: 5. The full variable domain, with the rest looked up from reference TRBV7-9 and TRBJ2-7, is DTGVSQNPRHKITKRGQNVTFRCDPISEHNRLYWYRQTLGQGPEFLTYFQNEAQLEKSRLLSDRFSAERPKGSFSTLEIQRTEQGDSAMYLCASSLGQKNSYEQYFGPGTRLTVT.

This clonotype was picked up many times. CDR3 amino acids: CASIHRSGANVLTF. Here the CDR3 DNA reads TGTGCCAGCATCCATCGCTCTGGGGCCAACGTCCTGACTTTC. This chain links TRBV7-9 with TRBJ2-6; D unresolved. Trimming removed 7 bases from V and 0 bases from J, with 7 bases in between. This CDR3 is built from 14 residues. Germline values: CDR1 SEHNR, CDR2 FQNEAQ (reference sequence).

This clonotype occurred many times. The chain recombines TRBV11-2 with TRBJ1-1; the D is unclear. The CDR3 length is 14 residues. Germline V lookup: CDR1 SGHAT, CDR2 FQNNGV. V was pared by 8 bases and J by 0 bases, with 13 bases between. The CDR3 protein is CASSSGRMNTEAFF. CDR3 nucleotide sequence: TGTGCCAGCTCATCGGGGAGGATGAACACTGAAGCTTTCTTT.

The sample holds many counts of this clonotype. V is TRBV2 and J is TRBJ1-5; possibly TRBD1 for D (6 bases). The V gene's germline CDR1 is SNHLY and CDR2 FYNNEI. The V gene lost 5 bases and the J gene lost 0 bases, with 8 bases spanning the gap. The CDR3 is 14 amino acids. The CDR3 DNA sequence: TGTGCCAGCAGTACAGGGTATAGCAATCAGCCCCAGCATTTT. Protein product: CASSTGYSNQPQHF.

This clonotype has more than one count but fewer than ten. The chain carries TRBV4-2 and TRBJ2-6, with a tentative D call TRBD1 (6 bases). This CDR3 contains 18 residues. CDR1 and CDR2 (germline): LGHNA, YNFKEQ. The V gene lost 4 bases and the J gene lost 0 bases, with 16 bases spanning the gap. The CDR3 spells CASSPFPVQGSGANVLTF. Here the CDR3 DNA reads TGTGCCAGCAGCCCTTTTCCTGTACAGGGCTCTGGGGCCAACGTCCTGACTTTC.

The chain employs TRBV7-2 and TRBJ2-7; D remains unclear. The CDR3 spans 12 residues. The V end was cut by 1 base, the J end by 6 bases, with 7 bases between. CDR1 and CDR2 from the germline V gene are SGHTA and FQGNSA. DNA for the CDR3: TGTACCAGCAGCTTAGGTGGGCGCGAGCAGTACTTC. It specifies CTSSLGGREQYF.

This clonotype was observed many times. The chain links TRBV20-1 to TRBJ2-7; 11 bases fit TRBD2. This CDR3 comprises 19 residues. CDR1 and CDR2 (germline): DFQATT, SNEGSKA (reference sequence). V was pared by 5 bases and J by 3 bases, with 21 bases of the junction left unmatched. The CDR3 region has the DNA TGCAGTGCTGACTCCCCTGGCGCTAGCGGGGGGATCTACGGCTACGAGCAGTACTTC. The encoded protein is CSADSPGASGGIYGYEQYF.

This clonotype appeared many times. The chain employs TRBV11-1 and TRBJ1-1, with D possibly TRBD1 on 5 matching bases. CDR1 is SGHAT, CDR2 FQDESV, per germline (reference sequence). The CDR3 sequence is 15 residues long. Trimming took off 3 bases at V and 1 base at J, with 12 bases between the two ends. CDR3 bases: TGTGCCAGCAGCTTTGGGACGACGGAGAACACTGAAGCTTTCTTT. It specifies CASSFGTTENTEAFF.

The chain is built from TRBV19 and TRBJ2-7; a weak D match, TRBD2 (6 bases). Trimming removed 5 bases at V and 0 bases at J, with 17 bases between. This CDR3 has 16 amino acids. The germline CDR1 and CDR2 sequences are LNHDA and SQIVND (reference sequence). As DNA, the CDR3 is TGTGCCAGTAGTCTTGGGCGAGGCGGGGACTCCTACGAGCAGTACTTC. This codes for CASSLGRGGDSYEQYF.

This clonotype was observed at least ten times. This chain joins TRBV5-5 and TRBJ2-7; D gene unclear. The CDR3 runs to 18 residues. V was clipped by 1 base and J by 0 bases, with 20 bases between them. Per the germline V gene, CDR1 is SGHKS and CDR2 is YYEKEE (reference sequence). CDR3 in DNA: TGTGCCAGCAGCTTGATGCCCGAAGTAGGACGGAGCTCCTACGAGCAGTACTTC. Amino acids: CASSLMPEVGRSSYEQYF.

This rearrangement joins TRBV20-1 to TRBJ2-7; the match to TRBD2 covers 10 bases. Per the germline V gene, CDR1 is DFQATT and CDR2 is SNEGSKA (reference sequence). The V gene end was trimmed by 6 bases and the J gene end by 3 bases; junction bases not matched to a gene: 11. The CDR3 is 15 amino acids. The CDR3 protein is CSASDRTSGNYEQYF. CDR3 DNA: TGCAGTGCCAGCGACAGGACTAGCGGAAACTACGAGCAGTACTTC.